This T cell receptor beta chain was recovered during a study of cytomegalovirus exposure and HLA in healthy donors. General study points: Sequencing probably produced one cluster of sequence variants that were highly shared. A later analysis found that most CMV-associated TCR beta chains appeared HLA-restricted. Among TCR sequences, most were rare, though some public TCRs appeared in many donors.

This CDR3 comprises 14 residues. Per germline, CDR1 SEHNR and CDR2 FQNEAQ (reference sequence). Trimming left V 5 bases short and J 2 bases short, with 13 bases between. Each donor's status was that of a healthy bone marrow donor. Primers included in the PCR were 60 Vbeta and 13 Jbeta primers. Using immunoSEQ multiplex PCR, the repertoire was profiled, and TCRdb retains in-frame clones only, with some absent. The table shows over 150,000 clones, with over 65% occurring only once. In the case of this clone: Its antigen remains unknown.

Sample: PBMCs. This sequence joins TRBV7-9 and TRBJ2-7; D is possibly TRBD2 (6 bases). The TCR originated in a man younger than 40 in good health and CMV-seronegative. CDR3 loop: CASSPREPPYEQYF. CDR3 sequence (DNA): TGTGCCAGCAGCCCCCGGGAGCCCCCCTACGAGCAGTACTTC.